The 14 T cell receptor beta chains below come from one sample, sequenced in a study of radiotherapy plus CTLA-4 blockade in lung cancer. Sequencing used immunoSEQ multiplex PCR; TCRdb keeps in-frame clones, though not all of them. Among about 85,000 clones listed, around 87% were seen once. Sequencing was performed on peripheral blood, taken from a patient treated with radiotherapy plus ipilimumab. Receptor source: a human donor with non-small cell lung cancer who had a partial response to radiotherapy plus ipilimumab.

This chain links TRBV4-1 with TRBJ2-7; perhaps TRBD1 as D (6 bases). This CDR3 has 13 residues. The germline gives CDR1 MGHRA, CDR2 YSYEKL. V lost 2 bases and J lost 4, with 9 bases in between. In DNA, the CDR3 is TGCGCCAGCAGCCAAAAACAGGGATACGAGCAGTACGTC. It yields the protein CASSQKQGYEQYV.

The J gene is TRBJ1-3, the V gene TRBV5-4; D is possibly TRBD1 (5 bases). Trimming took 4 bases from V and 5 from J, leaving 19 bases between them. This CDR3 spans 16 amino acids. CDR1 is SGHNT and CDR2 is YYREEE in the germline V gene (reference sequence). This CDR3 is CASSPGGGLRRNTIYF. The CDR3 coding sequence is TGTGCCAGCAGCCCTGGGGGGGGGTTACGACGAAACACCATATATTTT.

The chain recombines TRBV28 with TRBJ1-1, with 10 bases matching TRBD1. The junction had 9 bases not matched to a gene; V was cut back by 5 bases and J by 0 bases. The CDR3 spans 17 residues. Germline values: CDR1 MDHEN, CDR2 SYDVKM. CDR3: CASSAGQGLTLNTEAFF. For the CDR3, the DNA is TGTGCCAGCAGTGCGGGACAGGGGCTAACTCTGAACACTGAAGCTTTCTTT. The whole variable domain, remainder taken from reference TRBV28 and TRBJ1-1, is DVKVTQSSRYLVKRTGEKVFLECVQDMDHENMFWYRQDPGLGLRLIYFSYDVKMKEKGDIPEGYSVSREKKERFSLILESASTNQTSMYLCASSAGQGLTLNTEAFFGQGTRLTVV.

The chain combines TRBV5-6 with TRBJ2-1; 11 bases match TRBD2. Trimming removed 0 bases from V and 7 bases from J; junction bases left unmatched: 6. The germline V gene encodes CDR1 SGHDT and CDR2 YYEEEE. This CDR3 spans 16 amino acids. The CDR3 nucleotides read TGTGCCAGCAGCTTGGTGTCGGCTAGCGGGAGGAATGAGCAGTTCTTC. Its protein is CASSLVSASGRNEQFF.

V usage is TRBV29-1 and J usage is TRBJ2-7; tentative D call: TRBD2 (5 bases). V lost 5 bases and J lost 1, with 6 bases in between. CDR1 and CDR2 (germline): SQVTM, ANQGSEA. The CDR3 totals 11 residues. The CDR3: CSVRESYEQYF. CDR3 nucleotides: TGCAGCGTTCGGGAATCCTACGAGCAGTACTTC.

This rearrangement joins TRBV7-9 to TRBJ2-7, with D perhaps matching TRBD1 (5 bases). The CDR3 runs to 14 residues. V was trimmed by 5 bases and J by 0 bases, leaving 11 bases between them. Per the germline V gene, CDR1 is SEHNR and CDR2 is FQNEAQ (reference sequence). The CDR3 reads CASSDSSISYEQYV. CDR3 DNA sequence: TGTGCCAGCAGCGACAGCTCCATCTCCTACGAGCAGTACGTC.

This clone was detected only a few times. J is TRBJ2-3 and V is TRBV2; 9 bases match TRBD2. V lost 5 bases and J lost 6; bases outside the gene matches: 15. Germline CDR1 is SNHLY and CDR2 is FYNNEI. The CDR3 has 17 residues. CDR3 sequence reads: CASSYFYSGRSPDTQYF. The CDR3 nucleotides read TGTGCCAGCAGTTACTTTTATAGCGGGAGATCCCCGGATACGCAGTATTTT. The whole variable domain, remainder taken from reference TRBV2 and TRBJ2-3, is EPEVTQTPSHQVTQMGQEVILRCVPISNHLYFYWYRQILGQKVEFLVSFYNNEISEKSEIFDDQFSVERPDGSNFTLKIRSTKLEDSAMYFCASSYFYSGRSPDTQYFGPGTRLTVL.

The rearrangement joins TRBV25-1 to TRBJ2-2; D remains unclear. The CDR3 consists of 15 residues. Trimming pared 2 bases from V and 6 bases from J, leaving 13 bases between. The germline V gene encodes CDR1 MGHDK and CDR2 SYGVNS. The CDR3 DNA is TGTGCCAGCAGTGAAAGGTCCCCTCGGGCCGGGGAGCTGTTTTTT. Its translation: CASSERSPRAGELFF.

This rearrangement joins TRBV6-5 to TRBJ2-3, with TRBD2 matching 7 bases. CDR1 and CDR2 from the germline V gene are MNHEY and SVGAGI. V shed 6 bases and J 2 bases; nucleotides not matched to a gene: 5. The CDR3 spans 14 residues. For the CDR3, the DNA is TGTGCCAGCAGGGCCCTAGCGGACACAGATACGCAGTATTTT. Residues: CASRALADTDTQYF.

The genes are TRBV5-1 and TRBJ2-3, with 15 bases aligning to TRBD2. V shed 3 bases, J shed 5 bases, and the junction held 4 bases outside the gene matches. CDR1 and CDR2 from the germline V gene are SGHRS and YFSETQ. CDR3 length: 16 residues. In DNA form, the CDR3 reads TGCGCCAGCAGCTCCGGACTAGCGGGAGGGGTAGATACGCAGTATTTT. This codes for CASSSGLAGGVDTQYF.

This chain joins TRBV5-1 and TRBJ1-1; TRBD1 agrees at 9 bases. CDR3 length: 17 amino acids. Losses at the gene ends were 4 bases for V and 0 bases for J; bases not matched to a gene: 10. CDR1 is SGHRS, CDR2 YFSETQ, per germline. CDR3 sequence reads: CASSLTGGAPMNTEAFF. The CDR3 DNA sequence: TGCGCCAGCAGCCTAACAGGGGGCGCGCCCATGAACACTGAAGCTTTCTTT.

V usage is TRBV5-1 and J usage is TRBJ2-5; 7 bases are shared with TRBD2. There are 15 residues in the CDR3. Germline lookup yields CDR1 SGHRS and CDR2 YFSETQ. V shed 3 bases and J 0 bases; nucleotides not matched to a gene: 5. CDR3 DNA: TGCGCCAGCAGCTCTGGACTAGGAAACCAAGAGACCCAGTACTTC. Translation gives CASSSGLGNQETQYF.

CDR3 bases: TGTGCTGTGCCGGGGGGTAGCGGCTTAGGGGGTACAGATACGCAGTATTTT. Translating gives CAVPGGSGLGGTDTQYF. V and J are TRBV30 and TRBJ2-3; perhaps TRBD2 as D (7 bases). This CDR3 has 17 residues. CDR1 and CDR2 from the germline V gene are GTSNPN and SVGIG (reference sequence).

CDR3 DNA sequence: TGTGCCAGCAGTTCCCCCCGCACTGAAGCTTTCTTT. Translation: CASSSPRTEAFF. V usage is TRBV6-1 and J usage is TRBJ1-1; D is undetermined. The V gene lost 5 bases and the J gene lost 4 bases, with 8 bases spanning the gap. Germline V gene lookup returns CDR1 MNHNS and CDR2 SASEGT. CDR3 length: 12 residues.